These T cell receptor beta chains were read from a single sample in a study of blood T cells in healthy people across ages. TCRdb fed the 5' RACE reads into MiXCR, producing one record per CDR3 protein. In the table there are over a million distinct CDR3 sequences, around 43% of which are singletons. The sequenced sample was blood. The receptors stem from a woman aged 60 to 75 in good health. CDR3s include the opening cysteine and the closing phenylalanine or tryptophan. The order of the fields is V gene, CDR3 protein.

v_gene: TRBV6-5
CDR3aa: CASSYSLGAGNTF

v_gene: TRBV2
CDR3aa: CASSELLSGYEQYF

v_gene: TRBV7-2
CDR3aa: CASSLEGGRREQYF

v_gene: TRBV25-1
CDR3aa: CASSESAGGDIQYF

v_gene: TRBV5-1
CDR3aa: CASSLRIQGNQPQHF

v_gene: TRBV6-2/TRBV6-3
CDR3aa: CASSPGRAAYNEQFF

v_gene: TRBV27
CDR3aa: CASRGQRNEQFF

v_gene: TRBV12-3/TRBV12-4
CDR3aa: CASSFRGRAIDEQFF

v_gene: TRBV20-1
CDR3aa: CSAIPQSYYEQYF

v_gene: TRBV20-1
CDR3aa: CSAPTGVLNTEAFF

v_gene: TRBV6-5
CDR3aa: CASSSGWVVETQYF

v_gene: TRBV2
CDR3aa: CASSEGRVYQETQYF

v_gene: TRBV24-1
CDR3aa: CATSDSVLHNEQFF

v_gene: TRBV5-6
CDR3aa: CASSTLSGHQETQYF

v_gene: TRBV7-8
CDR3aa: CASSLATGQGRETQYF

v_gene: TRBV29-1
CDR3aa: CSVEGGGTNTQYF

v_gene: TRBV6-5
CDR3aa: CASSYGSIYGYTF

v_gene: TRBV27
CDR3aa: CASSEDRVSYEQYF

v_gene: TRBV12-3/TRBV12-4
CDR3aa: CASSSARGLAPYEQYF

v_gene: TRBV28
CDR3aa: CASKTGSFALHF

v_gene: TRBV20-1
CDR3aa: CSARDPNSPLHF

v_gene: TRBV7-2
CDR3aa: CASSGPPGGRNNEQFF